The present TCR beta chain was sequenced within a study of cytomegalovirus exposure and HLA in healthy donors. Study results and caveats: In a later analysis, an Asian-associated ancestry cluster reportedly showed fewer N-insertions than the roughly 730-donor mean. Sequences of the TCR beta chain were said to predict the HLA-A and HLA-B alleles of most subjects accurately.

A multiplex PCR was run with 60 Vbeta primers and 13 Jbeta primers. In the authors' methods: Approximately 86 million unique TCR beta chains, 9 million to 12 million shared, were counted in a later analysis. Repertoires were generated with immunoSEQ multiplex PCR, while TCRdb's copy carries only in-frame clones and drops some. V, J and clone size were drawn from that table, and D and trimming were deduced from the DNA. The sample lists around 150,000 clones, less than 90% seen once, with roughly 1.4% in the top ten. For this clone: Its antigen is not identified.

The clonotype originates from a man aged 35-49 years in good health and CMV-seronegative. Source material: PBMCs.

For the CDR3, the DNA is TGTGCCAGCTCTATCCCCCAGGTACAGGAGACCCAGTACTTC. This translates into CASSIPQVQETQYF. The chain joins TRBV28 to TRBJ2-5; D call uncertain. Germline CDR1 is MDHEN and CDR2 is SYDVKM. The CDR3 extends over 14 amino acids. Trimming removed 8 bases from V and 5 bases from J, with 18 bases in between.